This T cell receptor (beta chain) was found in a study of T-cell memory formation after mild COVID-19. Overall study findings and caveats: Clones shrinking between day 15 and 85 showed a balanced CD4/CD8 split, and those that grew later tilted toward CD4+.

TCRdb re-called the 5' RACE reads through MiXCR, storing one row per CDR3 protein. The sample has under 450,000 distinct CDR3 sequences; around a fifth are singletons. Germline CDR1 is SEHNR and CDR2 is FQNEAQ (reference sequence). Germline trimming cut 5 bases from V and 11 bases from J; bases unmatched to any gene: 4. CDR3 size: 11 residues. This clonotype came up many times. The antigen is not known. This chain joins TRBV7-9 and TRBJ1-1; 8 bases align to TRBD1. The sample taken for sequencing was PBMCs or a T cell subset sorted from them (not recorded which). The TCR sequence derives from a man between 18 and 35 years old who had mild COVID-19 (a few samples of this study predate the infection). Cell type and time point are not known. CDR3 loop: CASSPDRDAFF. Here the CDR3 DNA reads TGTGCCAGCAGCCCGGACAGGGACGCTTTCTTT.